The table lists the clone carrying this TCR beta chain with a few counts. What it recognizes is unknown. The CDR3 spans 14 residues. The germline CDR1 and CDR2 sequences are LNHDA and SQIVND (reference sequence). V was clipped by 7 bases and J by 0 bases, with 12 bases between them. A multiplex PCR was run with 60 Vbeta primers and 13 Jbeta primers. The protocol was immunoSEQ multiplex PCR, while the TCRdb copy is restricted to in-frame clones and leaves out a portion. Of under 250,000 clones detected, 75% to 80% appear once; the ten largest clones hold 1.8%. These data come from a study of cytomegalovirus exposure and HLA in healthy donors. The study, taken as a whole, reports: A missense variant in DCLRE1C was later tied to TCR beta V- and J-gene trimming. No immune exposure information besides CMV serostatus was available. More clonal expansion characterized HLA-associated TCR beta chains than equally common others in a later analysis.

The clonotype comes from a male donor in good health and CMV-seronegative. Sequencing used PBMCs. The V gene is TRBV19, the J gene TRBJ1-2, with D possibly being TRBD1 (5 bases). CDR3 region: CASTPGPSNYGYTF. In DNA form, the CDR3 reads TGTGCCAGTACCCCAGGGCCGTCTAACTATGGCTACACCTTC.